The clone carrying this TCR beta chain was seen many times. The entry originates in a study of human T cells and chemical hapten exposure. V lost 7 bases and J 2 bases, leaving 13 bases between the germline ends. Germline V gene sequence: CDR1 MNHEY, CDR2 SVGEGT. The CDR3 covers 14 residues. Time point indicated: patch test 1, 2 weeks after DPC sensitization. The treatment here: therapeutic diphenylcyclopropenone sensitization with weekly scalp DPC. TCRdb fed the RACE reads into MiXCR, producing one record per CDR3 protein. The table has fewer than 400,000 distinct CDR3 sequences, around 6.9% seen once.

Source: whole blood, taken in connection with sensitization to the hapten diphenylcyclopropenone (DPC). The V gene is TRBV6-2 or TRBV6-3, the J gene TRBJ2-3; D not certain. The TCR comes from a woman younger than 30 with alopecia areata. Some clones in this sample may be carry-over from other donors' samples. The CDR3 DNA reads as TGTGCCAGCAACGACATTTATTTCACAGATACGCAGTATTTT. This sequence encodes CASNDIYFTDTQYF.